Each of the 9 T cell receptor beta chains below was sequenced from the same sample in a study of Ad26.COV2.S vaccination and SARS-CoV-2 variants. Repertoires were generated with immunoSEQ multiplex PCR, while TCRdb's copy carries only in-frame clones and drops some. Of about 680,000 clones listed, about 89% are singletons. Treatment in this sample: around 19 received Ad26.COV2.S at low or high dose, single or two shots; about 5 received placebo; per-sample allocation not given. Samples came from day 63 after the first vaccine or placebo injection. Sequenced here: peripheral blood, sampled in a trial of Ad26.COV2.S vaccine versus placebo. The receptors were sampled from a person aged 18-65 years who received the Ad26.COV2.S COVID-19 vaccine or a placebo.

This chain links TRBV12-3 or TRBV12-4 with TRBJ1-5; D unresolved. Trimming took off 1 base at V and 5 bases at J, with 3 bases between the two ends. CDR3 length equals 12 residues. The CDR3 region is CASSLVYQPQHF. CDR3 DNA: TGTGCCAGCAGTTTAGTATATCAGCCCCAGCATTTT.

The genes are TRBV6-2 or TRBV6-3 and TRBJ2-7; D is undetermined. Germline lookup yields CDR1 MNHEY and CDR2 SVGEGT. V shed 0 bases and J shed 5 bases, with 8 bases lying between them. CDR3 length: 13 residues. The CDR3 DNA follows: TGTGCCAGCAGTTACTCGGGCAGCCACGAGCAGTACTTC. Protein product: CASSYSGSHEQYF.

The chain carries TRBV6-5 and TRBJ1-4; D is perhaps TRBD1 (5 bases). V was shortened by 5 bases and J by 2 bases, with 9 bases between the two germline ends. CDR1 is MNHEY and CDR2 is SVGAGI in the germline V gene. CDR3 length: 14 amino acids. CDR3 sequence: CASSSGGTNEKLFF. CDR3 bases: TGTGCCAGCAGTAGCGGGGGGACTAATGAAAAACTGTTTTTT.

CDR3 sequence (DNA): TGTGCCAGCAGTGACCGGACAGGGGGGCGAGAAAAACTGTTTTTT. Translated: CASSDRTGGREKLFF. The chain employs TRBV6-2 or TRBV6-3 and TRBJ1-4; 10 bases agree with TRBD1. The CDR3 contains 15 residues. The V gene's germline CDR1 is MNHEY and CDR2 SVGEGT. V dropped 5 bases and J dropped 8; count of bases not matched to a gene: 8.

The chain combines TRBV19 with TRBJ2-2, with D perhaps matching TRBD1 (5 bases). This CDR3 contains 12 residues. With 7 bases removed from V and 7 bases from J, the gap between germline ends came to 10 bases. CDR1 and CDR2 (germline): LNHDA, SQIVND (reference sequence). The CDR3: CASTRQGGELFF. The CDR3 DNA sequence: TGTGCCAGTACGAGGCAGGGCGGGGAGCTGTTTTTT.

J is TRBJ1-2 and V is TRBV6-5; a weak D match, TRBD1 (5 bases). Germline V gives CDR1 MNHEY, CDR2 SVGAGI. The CDR3 contains 13 residues. V was trimmed by 10 bases and J by 4 bases, leaving 16 bases between them. The CDR3 protein is CATSRGLTYGYTF. CDR3 nucleotide sequence: TGTGCCACCTCTAGGGGACTTACCTATGGCTACACCTTC.

The rearrangement joins TRBV7-8 to TRBJ2-3, with D maybe TRBD1 (6 bases). Germline loops: CDR1 SGHVS, CDR2 FQNEAQ. V gave up 5 bases and J gave up 0 bases, with 9 bases separating them. CDR3 length: 14 residues. CDR3 sequence: CASSPDRSTDTQYF. The DNA of the CDR3 is TGTGCCAGCAGCCCCGACAGGAGCACAGATACGCAGTATTTT.

The genes are TRBV5-1 and TRBJ2-1, with D perhaps matching TRBD2 (6 bases). The V and J ends lost 1 base and 6 bases respectively, with 11 bases between them. The CDR3 consists of 14 residues. The germline V gene encodes CDR1 SGHRS and CDR2 YFSETQ. CDR3 DNA sequence: TGCGCCAGCAGCTTGTGGCGGGACCTCAATGAGCAGTTCTTC. Amino acids: CASSLWRDLNEQFF.

The chain recombines TRBV30 with TRBJ2-7; possible D gene TRBD2, 5 bases. Trimming shortened V by 2 bases and J by 10 bases, and 18 bases separated the two germline ends. CDR1 is GTSNPN and CDR2 is SVGIG in the germline V gene (reference sequence). The CDR3 sequence is 13 residues long. DNA for the CDR3: TGTGCCTGGAGTCCTCGGAGAGCCACGGGACAGTACTTC. Translating gives CAWSPRRATGQYF.